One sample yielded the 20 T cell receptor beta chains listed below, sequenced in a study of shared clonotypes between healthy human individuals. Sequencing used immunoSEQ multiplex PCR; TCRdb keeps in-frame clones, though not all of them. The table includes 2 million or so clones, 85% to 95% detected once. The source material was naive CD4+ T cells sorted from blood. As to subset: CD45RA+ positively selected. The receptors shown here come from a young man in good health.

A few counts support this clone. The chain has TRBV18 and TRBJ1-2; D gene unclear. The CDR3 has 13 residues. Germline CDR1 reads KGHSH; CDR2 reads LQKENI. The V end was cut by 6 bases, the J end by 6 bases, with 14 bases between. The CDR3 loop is CASSTLGKDGYTF. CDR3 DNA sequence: TGTGCCAGCTCCACCCTTGGAAAGGATGGCTACACCTTC.

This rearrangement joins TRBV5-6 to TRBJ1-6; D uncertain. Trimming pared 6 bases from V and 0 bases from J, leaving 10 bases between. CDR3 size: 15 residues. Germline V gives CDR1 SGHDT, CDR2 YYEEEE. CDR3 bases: TGTGCCAGCATCCTACGCGGCTCCTATAATTCACCCCTCCACTTT. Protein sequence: CASILRGSYNSPLHF.

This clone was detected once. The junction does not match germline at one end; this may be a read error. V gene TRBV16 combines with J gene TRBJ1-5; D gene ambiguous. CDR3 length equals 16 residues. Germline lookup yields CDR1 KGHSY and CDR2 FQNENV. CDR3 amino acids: CASSESDIYGNQPQHF. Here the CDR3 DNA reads TGTGCCAGCAGCGAATCGGATATTTATGGGAATCAGCCCCAGCATTTT. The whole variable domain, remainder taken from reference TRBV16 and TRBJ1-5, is GEEVAQTPKHLVRGEGQKAKLYCAPIKGHSYVFWYQQVLKNEFKFLISFQNENVFDETGMPKERFSAKCLPNSPCSLEIQATKLEDSAVYFCASSESDIYGNQPQHFGDGTRLSIL.

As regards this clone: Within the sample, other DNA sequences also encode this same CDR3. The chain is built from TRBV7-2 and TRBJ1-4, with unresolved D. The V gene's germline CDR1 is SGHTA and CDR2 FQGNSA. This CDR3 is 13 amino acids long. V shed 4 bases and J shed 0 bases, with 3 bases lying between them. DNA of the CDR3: TGTGCCAGCAGCTCCGCAACTAATGAAAAACTGTTTTTT. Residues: CASSSATNEKLFF.

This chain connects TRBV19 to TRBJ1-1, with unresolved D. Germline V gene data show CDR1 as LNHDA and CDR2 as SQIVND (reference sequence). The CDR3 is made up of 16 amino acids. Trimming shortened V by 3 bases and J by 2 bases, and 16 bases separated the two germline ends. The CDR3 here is CASSMISAQLNTEAFF. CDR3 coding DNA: TGTGCCAGTAGTATGATCAGCGCACAGCTCAACACTGAAGCTTTCTTT.

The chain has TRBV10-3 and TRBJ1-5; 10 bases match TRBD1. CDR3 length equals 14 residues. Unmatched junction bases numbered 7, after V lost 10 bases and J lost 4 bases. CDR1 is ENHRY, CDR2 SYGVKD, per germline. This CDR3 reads CATAPDRGNQPQHF. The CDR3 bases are TGTGCCACCGCCCCGGACAGGGGGAATCAGCCCCAGCATTTT.

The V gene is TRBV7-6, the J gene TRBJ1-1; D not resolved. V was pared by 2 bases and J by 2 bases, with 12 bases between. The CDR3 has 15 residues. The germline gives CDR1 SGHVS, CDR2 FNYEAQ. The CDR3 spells CASSLFADINTEAFF. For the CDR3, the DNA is TGTGCCAGCAGCTTATTTGCAGACATAAACACTGAAGCTTTCTTT.

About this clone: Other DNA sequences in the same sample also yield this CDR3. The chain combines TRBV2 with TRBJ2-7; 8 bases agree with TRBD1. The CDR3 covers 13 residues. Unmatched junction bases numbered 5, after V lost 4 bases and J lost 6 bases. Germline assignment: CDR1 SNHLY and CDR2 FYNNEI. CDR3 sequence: CASSGQGAGEQYF. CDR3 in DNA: TGTGCCAGCAGTGGCCAGGGGGCCGGCGAGCAGTACTTC.

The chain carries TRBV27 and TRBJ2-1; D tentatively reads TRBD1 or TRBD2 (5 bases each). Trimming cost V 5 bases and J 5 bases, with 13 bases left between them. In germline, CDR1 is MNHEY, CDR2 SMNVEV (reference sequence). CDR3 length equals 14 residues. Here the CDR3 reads CASSPGTINNEQFF. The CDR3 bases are TGTGCCAGCAGTCCGGGGACCATTAACAATGAGCAGTTCTTC.

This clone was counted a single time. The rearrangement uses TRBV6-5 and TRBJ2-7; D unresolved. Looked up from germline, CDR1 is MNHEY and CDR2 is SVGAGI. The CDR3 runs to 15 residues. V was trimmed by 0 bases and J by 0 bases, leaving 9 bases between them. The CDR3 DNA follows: TGTGCCAGCAGTTACTCGCCAAGACCCTCCTACGAGCAGTACTTC. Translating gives CASSYSPRPSYEQYF.

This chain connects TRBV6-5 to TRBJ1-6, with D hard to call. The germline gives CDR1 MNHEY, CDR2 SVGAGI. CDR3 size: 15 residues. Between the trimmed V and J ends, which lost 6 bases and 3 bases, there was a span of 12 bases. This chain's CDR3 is CASRRDTLYNSPLHF. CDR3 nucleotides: TGTGCCAGCAGACGAGACACTCTCTATAATTCACCCCTCCACTTT.

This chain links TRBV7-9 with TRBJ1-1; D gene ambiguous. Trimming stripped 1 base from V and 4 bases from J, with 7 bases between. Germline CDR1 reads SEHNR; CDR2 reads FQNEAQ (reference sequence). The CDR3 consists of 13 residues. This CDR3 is CASSLVGITEAFF. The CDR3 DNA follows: TGTGCCAGCAGCTTAGTAGGGATCACTGAAGCTTTCTTT.

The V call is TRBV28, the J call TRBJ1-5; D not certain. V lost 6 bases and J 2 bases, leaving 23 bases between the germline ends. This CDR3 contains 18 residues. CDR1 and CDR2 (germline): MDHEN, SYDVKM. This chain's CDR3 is CASSLVRQVKWGNQPQHF. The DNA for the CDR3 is TGTGCCAGCAGCCTAGTACGCCAGGTTAAATGGGGCAATCAGCCCCAGCATTTT.

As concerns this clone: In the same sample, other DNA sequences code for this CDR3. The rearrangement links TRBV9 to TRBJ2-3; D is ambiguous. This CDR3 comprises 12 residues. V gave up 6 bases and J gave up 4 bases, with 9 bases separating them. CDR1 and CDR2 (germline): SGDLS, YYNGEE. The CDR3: CASNRGADTQYF. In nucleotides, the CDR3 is TGTGCCAGCAACCGCGGTGCAGATACGCAGTATTTT.

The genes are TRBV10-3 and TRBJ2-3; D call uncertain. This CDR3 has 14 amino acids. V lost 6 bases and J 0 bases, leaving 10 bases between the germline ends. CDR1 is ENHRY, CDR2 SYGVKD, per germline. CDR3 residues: CAIRSIGSTDTQYF. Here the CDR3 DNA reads TGTGCCATCAGGTCGATAGGTAGCACAGATACGCAGTATTTT.

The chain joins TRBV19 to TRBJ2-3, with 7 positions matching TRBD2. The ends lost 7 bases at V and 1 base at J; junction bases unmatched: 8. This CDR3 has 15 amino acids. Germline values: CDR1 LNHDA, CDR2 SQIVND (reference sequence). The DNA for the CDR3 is TGTGCCAGTACGGCGGGGGTTTCTGGCACAGATACGCAGTATTTT. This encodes CASTAGVSGTDTQYF. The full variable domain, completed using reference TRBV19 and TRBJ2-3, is DGGITQSPKYLFRKEGQNVTLSCEQNLNHDAMYWYRQDPGQGLRLIYYSQIVNDFQKGDIAEGYSVSREKKESFPLTVTSAQKNPTAFYLCASTAGVSGTDTQYFGPGTRLTVL.

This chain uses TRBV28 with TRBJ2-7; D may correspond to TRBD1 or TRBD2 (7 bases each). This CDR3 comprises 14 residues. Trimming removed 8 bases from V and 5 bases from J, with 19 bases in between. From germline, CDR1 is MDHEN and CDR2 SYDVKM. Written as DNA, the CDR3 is TGTGCCAGCTGTACAGGGGAGGGGTTCCACGAGCAGTACTTC. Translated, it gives CASCTGEGFHEQYF. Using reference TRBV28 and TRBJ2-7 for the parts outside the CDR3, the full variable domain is DVKVTQSSRYLVKRTGEKVFLECVQDMDHENMFWYRQDPGLGLRLIYFSYDVKMKEKGDIPEGYSVSREKKERFSLILESASTNQTSMYLCASCTGEGFHEQYFGPGTRLTVT.

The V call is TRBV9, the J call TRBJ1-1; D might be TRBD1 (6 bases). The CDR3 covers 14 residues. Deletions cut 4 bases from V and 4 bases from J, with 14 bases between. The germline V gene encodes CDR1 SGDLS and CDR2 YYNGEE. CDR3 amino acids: CASSRGERATEAFF. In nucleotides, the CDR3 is TGTGCCAGCAGCAGGGGGGAGAGGGCCACTGAAGCTTTCTTT.

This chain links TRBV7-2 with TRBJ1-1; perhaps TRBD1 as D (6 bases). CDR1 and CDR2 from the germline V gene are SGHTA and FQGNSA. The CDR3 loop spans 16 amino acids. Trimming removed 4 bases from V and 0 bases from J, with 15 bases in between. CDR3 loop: CASSSGGHVMNTEAFF. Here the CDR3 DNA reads TGTGCCAGCAGCTCTGGGGGGCACGTGATGAACACTGAAGCTTTCTTT.

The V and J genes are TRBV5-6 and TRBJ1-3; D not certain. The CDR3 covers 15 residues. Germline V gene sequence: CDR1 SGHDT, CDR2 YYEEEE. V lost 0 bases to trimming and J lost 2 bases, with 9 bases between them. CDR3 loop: CASSLAGLTGNTIYF. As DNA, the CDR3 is TGTGCCAGCAGCTTGGCCGGCCTGACTGGAAACACCATATATTTT.